This passage covers 27 T cell receptor beta chains from one sample sequenced in a study of blood T cell repertoires in COVID-19. Clones were sequenced by immunoSEQ multiplex PCR, and TCRdb holds only the in-frame ones, with some missing. In the table there are approximately 230,000 clones, about 80% of which are singletons. Sequenced: PBMCs or T cells enriched from blood (not recorded which). These receptors were collected from a man in his forties or fifties who had recovered from COVID-19.

A single count supports this clone. The chain joins TRBV7-2 to TRBJ1-1; D possibly corresponds to TRBD1 (5 bases). The CDR3 spans 13 residues. CDR1 and CDR2 from the germline V gene are SGHTA and FQGNSA. Trimming took 5 bases from V and 4 from J, leaving 11 bases between them. The CDR3 DNA follows: TGTGCCAGCAGCGCACAGGTCTTCACTGAAGCTTTCTTT. Its translation: CASSAQVFTEAFF.

This clone was seen once. The chain couples TRBV4-1 to TRBJ1-1, with D possibly matching TRBD1 (5 bases). CDR1 and CDR2 (germline): MGHRA, YSYEKL. The CDR3 contains 16 residues. Trimming stripped 4 bases from V and 0 bases from J, with 15 bases between. CDR3 loop: CASSLFGTPLNTEAFF. Here the CDR3 DNA reads TGCGCCAGCAGCCTGTTCGGGACTCCGCTGAACACTGAAGCTTTCTTT.

This clone has a single count. In nucleotides, the CDR3 is TGTGCCAGCAGCTTAGATTCGCGGGGGCAGGTTGGTCAGCCCCAGCATTTT. It specifies CASSLDSRGQVGQPQHF. The chain recombines TRBV7-8 with TRBJ1-5; D perhaps matches TRBD1 (6 bases). CDR1 SGHVS and CDR2 FQNEAQ come from the germline V gene. V was cut by 1 base and J by 6 bases, with 19 bases left in between. The CDR3 sequence is 17 residues long.

The chain joins TRBV5-4 to TRBJ1-2; 7 positions agree with TRBD1. The CDR3 has 17 residues. V dropped 5 bases and J dropped 0; count of bases not matched to a gene: 13. Germline V gene data show CDR1 as SGHNT and CDR2 as YYREEE (reference sequence). CDR3 in amino acids: CASSRQFPGQTNYGYTF. The CDR3 region has the DNA TGTGCCAGCAGTCGCCAGTTTCCGGGACAGACTAACTATGGCTACACCTTC.

V and J are TRBV7-2 and TRBJ2-3; D is possibly TRBD1 (5 bases). This CDR3 has 12 residues. Germline CDR1 is SGHTA and CDR2 is FQGNSA. V was pared by 4 bases and J by 5 bases, with 7 bases between. DNA for the CDR3: TGTGCCAGCAGCTGGGGCAGAGATACGCAGTATTTT. Its translation: CASSWGRDTQYF.

The chain employs TRBV28 and TRBJ2-1; a weak D match, TRBD2 (6 bases). Trimming cost V 3 bases and J 2 bases, with 11 bases left between them. Germline V gene lookup returns CDR1 MDHEN and CDR2 SYDVKM. This CDR3 region has 15 residues. CDR3 sequence (DNA): TGTGCCAGCAGTTTCCTAGAGCGGGCCTACAATGAGCAGTTCTTC. It specifies CASSFLERAYNEQFF.

This clone was seen only once. The chain employs TRBV19 and TRBJ1-2, with TRBD1 matching over 7 bases. The V segment lost 3 bases and the J segment 8 bases; nucleotides outside the gene matches: 9. The CDR3 has 14 residues. Germline V gene sequence: CDR1 LNHDA, CDR2 SQIVND (reference sequence). CDR3 residues: CASSITGTVSGYTF. The CDR3 coding sequence is TGTGCCAGTAGTATCACCGGGACAGTGAGCGGCTACACCTTC.

The V call is TRBV5-6, the J call TRBJ2-3; 7 nucleotides line up with TRBD2. V was pared by 1 base and J by 2 bases, with 4 bases of the junction left unmatched. The CDR3 consists of 15 residues. Germline V gene data show CDR1 as SGHDT and CDR2 as YYEEEE. CDR3: CASSLRGRNTDTQYF. In DNA, the CDR3 is TGTGCCAGCAGCTTGCGCGGGAGAAACACAGATACGCAGTATTTT.

V and J are TRBV6-2 or TRBV6-3 and TRBJ2-7; D perhaps matches TRBD1 (6 bases). The V gene lost 5 bases and the J gene lost 5 bases, with 10 bases spanning the gap. Germline V CDR1 and CDR2: MNHEY, SVGEGT. This CDR3 has 12 residues. The DNA of the CDR3 is TGTGCCAGCAGTACCAGGGGAAACGAGCAGTACTTC. This encodes CASSTRGNEQYF.

This clone showed up just once. The rearrangement links TRBV2 to TRBJ1-1, with 10 bases matching TRBD1. Germline CDR1 reads SNHLY; CDR2 reads FYNNEI. With V trimmed by 8 bases and J by 3 bases, 9 bases remained unmatched. This CDR3 is built from 15 residues. The CDR3 sequence: CASSRDRGYDTEAFF. CDR3 sequence (DNA): TGTGCCAGCTCCCGGGACAGGGGATACGACACTGAAGCTTTCTTT.

This chain links TRBV5-4 with TRBJ2-1; 11 bases are shared with TRBD2. CDR3 length: 16 amino acids. From germline, CDR1 is SGHNT and CDR2 YYREEE (reference sequence). Trimming took 4 bases from V and 6 from J; bases not matched to a gene: 9. CDR3 in amino acids: CASSPVAGGIVNEQFF. The CDR3 nucleotides are TGTGCCAGCAGCCCAGTAGCGGGGGGGATAGTCAATGAGCAGTTCTTC.

The CDR3 here is CASSLEQASSGNTIYF. The CDR3 nucleotides read TGTGCCAGCAGCTTAGAGCAGGCCAGCTCTGGAAACACCATATATTTT. V usage is TRBV7-2 and J usage is TRBJ1-3; D not resolved. The V end was cut by 1 base, the J end by 0 bases, with 10 bases between. Germline loops: CDR1 SGHTA, CDR2 FQGNSA. The CDR3 contains 16 residues.

The sample holds one count of this clone. The chain is built from TRBV6-5 and TRBJ2-2; no definite D call. This CDR3 contains 16 residues. V was clipped by 0 bases and J by 7 bases, with 15 bases between them. From germline, CDR1 is MNHEY and CDR2 SVGAGI. CDR3 amino acids: CASSYSAVVGVGELFF. The DNA of the CDR3 is TGTGCCAGCAGTTACTCGGCTGTAGTTGGAGTCGGGGAGCTGTTTTTT.

The rearrangement uses TRBV28 and TRBJ2-5, with D perhaps TRBD2 (6 bases). CDR3 length equals 17 residues. The germline CDR1 and CDR2 sequences are MDHEN and SYDVKM. The V end lost 6 bases, the J end lost 1 base, and 21 bases lay between the germline ends. CDR3 loop: CASSSQTREWAQETQYF. As DNA, the CDR3 is TGTGCCAGCAGCTCACAGACCCGGGAGTGGGCCCAAGAGACCCAGTACTTC.

The chain links TRBV7-7 to TRBJ2-2; a weak D match, TRBD1 (6 bases). Germline loops: CDR1 SSHAT, CDR2 FNYEAQ (reference sequence). CDR3 length equals 15 residues. The V and J ends lost 2 bases and 5 bases respectively, with 12 bases between them. For the CDR3, the DNA is TGTGCCAGCAGCTTACAACAGGGCTTGACCGGGGAGCTGTTTTTT. Amino acids: CASSLQQGLTGELFF.

The chain uses TRBV5-1 and TRBJ1-5; D is undetermined. CDR3 length equals 14 residues. Trimming took 0 bases from V and 9 from J, leaving 13 bases between them. Germline V gene lookup returns CDR1 SGHRS and CDR2 YFSETQ. CDR3 in amino acids: CASSLDPLTPPQHF. In nucleotides, the CDR3 is TGCGCCAGCAGCTTGGACCCCCTGACTCCGCCCCAGCATTTT.

The chain is built from TRBV11-2 and TRBJ2-2; 10 bases are shared with TRBD2. The CDR3 totals 16 residues. CDR1 and CDR2 from the germline V gene are SGHAT and FQNNGV. Unmatched junction bases numbered 4, after V lost 5 bases and J lost 1 base. The CDR3 protein is CASSPRTSGNTGELFF. As DNA, the CDR3 is TGTGCCAGCAGCCCGCGGACTAGCGGGAACACCGGGGAGCTGTTTTTT. The full variable domain, with the rest looked up from reference TRBV11-2 and TRBJ2-2, is EAGVAQSPRYKIIEKRQSVAFWCNPISGHATLYWYQQILGQGPKLLIQFQNNGVVDDSQLPKDRFSAERLKGVDSTLKIQPAKLEDSAVYLCASSPRTSGNTGELFFGEGSRLTVL.

This chain links TRBV7-6 with TRBJ1-4, with a tentative D call TRBD1 (6 bases). Germline values: CDR1 SGHVS, CDR2 FNYEAQ. This CDR3 is built from 16 residues. With 3 bases removed from V and 5 bases from J, the gap between germline ends came to 16 bases. The CDR3: CASSLATGQVNEKLFF. The CDR3 DNA follows: TGTGCCAGCAGCTTGGCGACGGGACAAGTCAATGAAAAACTGTTTTTT.

The chain joins TRBV7-8 to TRBJ1-4, with D possibly TRBD1 on 5 matching bases. V was pared by 1 base and J by 10 bases, with 13 bases between. From germline, CDR1 is SGHVS and CDR2 FQNEAQ. The CDR3 runs 14 residues. CDR3 coding DNA: TGTGCCAGCAGCTTAGGGGGCAGGGAGGGAAAACTGTTTTTT. Its protein is CASSLGGREGKLFF. The entire variable domain, with the rest obtained from reference TRBV7-8 and TRBJ1-4, is as follows: GAGVSQSPRYKVAKRGQDVALRCDPISGHVSLFWYQQALGQGPEFLTYFQNEAQLDKSGLPSDRFFAERPEGSVSTLKIQRTQQEDSAVYLCASSLGGREGKLFFGSGTQLSVL.

The chain links TRBV7-3 to TRBJ2-3; D unresolved. CDR1 and CDR2 (germline): SGHTA, FQGTGA. There are 12 residues in the CDR3. The germline V and J ends were trimmed by 6 bases and 5 bases, with 9 bases remaining between them. CDR3 sequence: CASSPTGDTQYF. The CDR3 region has the DNA TGTGCCAGCAGTCCTACGGGAGATACGCAGTATTTT.

This chain connects TRBV9 to TRBJ2-1, with D possibly being TRBD2 (6 bases). Germline values: CDR1 SGDLS, CDR2 YYNGEE. With 4 bases removed from V and 4 bases from J, the gap between germline ends came to 15 bases. This CDR3 is 15 amino acids long. CDR3 sequence: CASSPTGLQYNEQFF. The CDR3 bases are TGTGCCAGCAGCCCCACGGGACTCCAGTACAATGAGCAGTTCTTC. The full variable domain, completed using reference TRBV9 and TRBJ2-1, is DSGVTQTPKHLITATGQRVTLRCSPRSGDLSVYWYQQSLDQGLQFLIQYYNGEERAKGNILERFSAQQFPDLHSELNLSSLELGDSALYFCASSPTGLQYNEQFFGPGTRLTVL.

This clone was picked up one time. The rearrangement links TRBV2 to TRBJ2-2; D call uncertain. Trimming shortened V by 7 bases and J by 3 bases, and 9 bases separated the two germline ends. Germline values: CDR1 SNHLY, CDR2 FYNNEI. The CDR3 is 13 residues long. The CDR3 loop reads CASTRGDTGELFF. DNA for the CDR3: TGTGCCAGCACCCGAGGAGACACCGGGGAGCTGTTTTTT.

The CDR3 DNA reads as TGTGCCAGCAGCTTACTGGACAGGGATCCCAGTAATACCTACGAGCAGTACTTC. Its protein is CASSLLDRDPSNTYEQYF. This sequence joins TRBV7-8 and TRBJ2-7, with 8 bases that match TRBD1. Trimming removed 2 bases from V and 2 bases from J; junction bases left unmatched: 14. Germline lookup yields CDR1 SGHVS and CDR2 FQNEAQ. The CDR3 contains 18 residues.

The chain couples TRBV12-3 or TRBV12-4 to TRBJ2-2, with D maybe TRBD1 (5 bases). V was shortened by 5 bases and J by 7 bases, with 11 bases between the two germline ends. The CDR3 is 13 residues long. CDR3 region: CASSEGVGGELFF. In nucleotides, the CDR3 is TGTGCCAGCAGTGAAGGGGTCGGCGGGGAGCTGTTTTTT.

V is TRBV24-1 and J is TRBJ1-2; possibly TRBD1 for D (5 bases). The CDR3 covers 14 residues. The germline V gene encodes CDR1 KGHDR and CDR2 SFDVKD. V lost 4 bases to trimming and J lost 8 bases, with 16 bases between them. The CDR3 loop reads CATSEAGTWVGYTF. The CDR3 nucleotides are TGTGCCACCAGTGAGGCCGGGACTTGGGTCGGCTACACCTTC.

CDR3 region: CASSPVGPGGTEAFF. The CDR3 DNA is TGTGCCAGCTCCCCGGTCGGGCCCGGGGGCACTGAAGCTTTCTTT. The genes are TRBV18 and TRBJ1-1; D may be TRBD1 (5 bases). V was shortened by 6 bases and J by 4 bases, with 18 bases between the two germline ends. The germline CDR1 and CDR2 sequences are KGHSH and LQKENI. The CDR3 is made up of 15 amino acids.

The rearrangement uses TRBV11-3 and TRBJ2-3; TRBD1 matches 9 bases. The V segment lost 2 bases and the J segment 5 bases; nucleotides outside the gene matches: 5. CDR3 length: 15 residues. Germline-derived CDR1 and CDR2 are SGHNT and YENEEA. The CDR3 reads CASSLSGTGRDTQYF. The DNA of the CDR3 is TGTGCCAGCAGCTTATCCGGGACAGGGAGAGATACGCAGTATTTT.